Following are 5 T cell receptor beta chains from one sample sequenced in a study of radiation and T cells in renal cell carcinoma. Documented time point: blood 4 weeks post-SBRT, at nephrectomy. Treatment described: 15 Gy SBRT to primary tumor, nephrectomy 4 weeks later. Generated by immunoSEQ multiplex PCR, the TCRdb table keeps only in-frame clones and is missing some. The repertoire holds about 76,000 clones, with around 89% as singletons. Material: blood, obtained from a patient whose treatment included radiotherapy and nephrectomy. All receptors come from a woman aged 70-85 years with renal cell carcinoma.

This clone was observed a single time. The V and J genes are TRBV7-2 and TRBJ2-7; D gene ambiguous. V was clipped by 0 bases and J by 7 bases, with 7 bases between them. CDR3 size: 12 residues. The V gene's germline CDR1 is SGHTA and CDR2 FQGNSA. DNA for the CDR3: TGTGCCAGCAGCTTAGCGTCCCGAGAGCAGTACTTC. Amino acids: CASSLASREQYF.

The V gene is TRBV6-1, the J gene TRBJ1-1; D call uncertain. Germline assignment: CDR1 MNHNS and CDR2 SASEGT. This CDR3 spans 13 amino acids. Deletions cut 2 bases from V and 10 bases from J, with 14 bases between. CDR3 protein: CASSEKEERGAFF. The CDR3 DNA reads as TGTGCCAGCAGTGAAAAGGAGGAGCGGGGAGCTTTCTTT.

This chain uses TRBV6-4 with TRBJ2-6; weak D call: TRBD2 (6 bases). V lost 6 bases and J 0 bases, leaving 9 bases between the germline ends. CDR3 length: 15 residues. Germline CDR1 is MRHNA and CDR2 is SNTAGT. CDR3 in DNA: TGTGCCAGCAGCTACGGGAGCTCTGGGGCCAACGTCCTGACTTTC. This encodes CASSYGSSGANVLTF.

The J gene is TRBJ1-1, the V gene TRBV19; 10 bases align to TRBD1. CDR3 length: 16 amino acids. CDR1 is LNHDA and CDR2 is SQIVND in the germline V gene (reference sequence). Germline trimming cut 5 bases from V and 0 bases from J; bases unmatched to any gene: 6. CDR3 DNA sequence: TGTGCCAGTAGTGTCCCGGGACAGGGGCTGAACACTGAAGCTTTCTTT. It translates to CASSVPGQGLNTEAFF.

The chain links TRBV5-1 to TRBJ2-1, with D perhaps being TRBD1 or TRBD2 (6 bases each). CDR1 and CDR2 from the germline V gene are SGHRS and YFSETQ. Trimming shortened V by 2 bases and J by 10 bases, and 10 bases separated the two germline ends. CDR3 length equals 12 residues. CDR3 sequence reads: CASSFPGGEQFF. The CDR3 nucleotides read TGCGCCAGCAGCTTCCCCGGGGGCGAGCAGTTCTTC.